These 16 T cell receptor beta chains originate from one sample sequenced in a study of T cell responses to AZD1222 COVID-19 vaccine (dated by TCRdb to the early 2020s). Receptors were amplified or captured by the immunoSEQ multiplex PCR assay. The table comes from immuneACCESS by way of TCRdb, which keeps in-frame sequences with V and J called. Part of the clones is missing from these tables; in studies checked, under half for an unresolved V gene and the rest for unknown reasons. This sample is represented by about 160,000 clones; almost 90% of them were singletons. Of the sample, roughly 5.5% falls within the top ten clones. The time point label on this specimen signifies: baseline before first vaccination. Sequenced here: peripheral blood, sampled on day 0 of AZD1222 vaccination. The receptor source for this set is an adult in good health.

In DNA form, the CDR3 reads TGTGCCAGCTCGGGCCGTAATTCCTACGAGCAGTACTTC. Its protein product is CASSGRNSYEQYF. V gene TRBV6-6 combines with J gene TRBJ2-7; unclear D gene. The V gene lost 8 bases and the J gene lost 1 base, with 12 bases spanning the gap. Germline-derived CDR1 and CDR2 are MNHNY and SVGAGI (reference sequence). The CDR3 spans 13 residues.

The chain recombines TRBV28 with TRBJ1-1, with TRBD1 as a possible D gene (6 bases). Germline values: CDR1 MDHEN, CDR2 SYDVKM. Trimming took off 6 bases at V and 5 bases at J, with 13 bases between the two ends. The CDR3 sequence is 13 residues long. The chain's CDR3 is CASRDLRGTEAFF. CDR3 DNA: TGTGCCAGCAGGGACCTAAGGGGGACTGAAGCTTTCTTT.

This clone was recorded once. The V and J genes are TRBV29-1 and TRBJ2-5, with a tentative D call TRBD2 (7 bases). The CDR3 loop spans 13 amino acids. CDR1 is SQVTM, CDR2 ANQGSEA, per germline. The V and J ends lost 6 bases and 5 bases respectively, with 16 bases between them. The CDR3 here is CSVSGGAWETQYF. The DNA of the CDR3 is TGCAGCGTCTCTGGGGGGGCATGGGAGACCCAGTACTTC.

The genes are TRBV2 and TRBJ1-2, with 7 bases lining up with TRBD1. The CDR3 covers 18 residues. V lost 6 bases, J lost 7 bases, and 23 bases stayed unmatched. CDR1 SNHLY and CDR2 FYNNEI come from the germline V gene. CDR3 sequence (DNA): TGTGCCAGCAGGAATGGGACAGCGGGCCCTGGAGGCTCTCGTGGCTACACCTTC. It is translated as CASRNGTAGPGGSRGYTF.

The rearrangement links TRBV19 to TRBJ1-1; the D is unclear. The CDR3 loop spans 14 amino acids. V was clipped by 3 bases and J by 5 bases, with 13 bases between them. The germline V gene has CDR1 LNHDA and CDR2 SQIVND (reference sequence). This chain's CDR3 is CASSISAGWTEAFF. Written as DNA, the CDR3 is TGTGCCAGTAGTATCTCGGCAGGTTGGACTGAAGCTTTCTTT.

This chain connects TRBV29-1 to TRBJ1-2; D possibly corresponds to TRBD1 (6 bases). Trimming pared 4 bases from V and 8 bases from J, leaving 14 bases between. The germline gives CDR1 SQVTM, CDR2 ANQGSEA. The CDR3 totals 12 residues. The CDR3 sequence: CSVGTGTTGYTF. The DNA for the CDR3 is TGCAGCGTTGGGACCGGGACAACAGGCTACACCTTC.

The V call is TRBV25-1, the J call TRBJ2-1; 14 nucleotides match TRBD2. Germline loops: CDR1 MGHDK, CDR2 SYGVNS. This CDR3 region has 15 residues. The V segment lost 6 bases and the J segment 8 bases; nucleotides outside the gene matches: 6. For the CDR3, the DNA is TGTGCCAGCAGCCCGACTAGCGGGGGGGCCGATGAGCAGTTCTTC. It is translated as CASSPTSGGADEQFF.

The chain is built from TRBV19 and TRBJ2-1; 11 positions agree with TRBD1. Germline values: CDR1 LNHDA, CDR2 SQIVND (reference sequence). J gave up 9 bases and V 4 bases, and 17 bases lay outside the gene matches. This CDR3 has 18 amino acids. CDR3 sequence: CASSTTRGGTGGNGEQFF. The CDR3 DNA follows: TGTGCCAGTAGTACCACCCGGGGGGGGACAGGGGGAAATGGTGAGCAGTTCTTC.

This chain connects TRBV7-8 to TRBJ1-2; D remains ambiguous. The CDR3 consists of 15 residues. Trimming stripped 1 base from V and 2 bases from J, with 11 bases between. The V gene's germline CDR1 is SGHVS and CDR2 FQNEAQ. The chain's CDR3 is CASSLGRKANYGYTF. The CDR3 nucleotides read TGTGCCAGCAGCTTAGGGAGGAAGGCCAACTATGGCTACACCTTC.

This clone was observed once. The CDR3 nucleotides read TGTGCCAGCAGCTTTGACAGCCCGAACACTGAAGCTTTCTTT. This gives the protein CASSFDSPNTEAFF. V and J are TRBV7-9 and TRBJ1-1; weak D call: TRBD1 (5 bases). V was cut by 3 bases and J by 1 base, with 9 bases left in between. CDR1 is SEHNR, CDR2 FQNEAQ, per germline (reference sequence). CDR3 size: 14 residues.

The chain carries TRBV25-1 and TRBJ1-1; no clear D. The CDR3 has 13 residues. V lost 5 bases and J 1 base, leaving 8 bases between the germline ends. Germline V lookup: CDR1 MGHDK, CDR2 SYGVNS. The CDR3 coding sequence is TGTGCCAGCAGTCCAGAACCGAACACTGAAGCTTTCTTT. This gives the protein CASSPEPNTEAFF.

The chain recombines TRBV18 with TRBJ2-3; perhaps TRBD1 as D (6 bases). The CDR3 runs to 15 residues. Germline V gene data show CDR1 as KGHSH and CDR2 as LQKENI. Trimming took 2 bases from V and 2 from J, leaving 11 bases between them. The DNA for the CDR3 is TGTGCCAGCTCACCAAGGGCAGGGGACACAGATACGCAGTATTTT. Residues: CASSPRAGDTDTQYF.

The genes are TRBV7-3 and TRBJ2-3; TRBD2 matches 7 bases. Germline V gene data show CDR1 as SGHTA and CDR2 as FQGTGA. J was trimmed by 5 bases and V by 5 bases; bases with no gene match: 4. The CDR3 extends over 13 amino acids. CDR3 loop: CASSPGGIDTQYF. The CDR3 coding sequence is TGTGCCAGCAGCCCCGGGGGGATAGATACGCAGTATTTT.

The chain combines TRBV7-3 with TRBJ1-5, with TRBD1 matching over 9 bases. Germline V gene data show CDR1 as SGHTA and CDR2 as FQGTGA. The CDR3 length is 15 residues. V lost 0 bases, J lost 6 bases, and 3 bases stayed unmatched. CDR3 sequence reads: CASSLTGGQGQPQHF. CDR3 bases: TGTGCCAGCAGCTTAACAGGGGGACAGGGTCAGCCCCAGCATTTT.

V is TRBV14 and J is TRBJ2-1; 12 bases are shared with TRBD2. The CDR3 loop spans 15 amino acids. Germline CDR1 reads SGHDN; CDR2 reads FVKESK. V lost 3 bases, J lost 12 bases, and 9 bases stayed unmatched. The CDR3: CASSQTASGRGRQFF. For the CDR3, the DNA is TGTGCCAGCAGCCAGACTGCTAGCGGGAGGGGCCGGCAGTTCTTC.

This clone was seen only once. V is TRBV30 and J is TRBJ1-5, with 8 nucleotides matching TRBD1. Germline CDR1 reads GTSNPN; CDR2 reads SVGIG (reference sequence). With V trimmed by 1 base and J by 1 base, 3 bases remained unmatched. This CDR3 is built from 15 residues. In nucleotides, the CDR3 is TGTGCCTGGAGTGCACAGGGGGTGAGCAATCAGCCCCAGCATTTT. Residues: CAWSAQGVSNQPQHF.